Below are 18 T cell receptor beta chains sequenced from a single sample in a study of cytomegalovirus exposure and HLA in healthy donors. The PCR ran on 60 Vbeta and 13 Jbeta primers. TCRdb's table, derived via immunoSEQ multiplex PCR, lists solely in-frame clones and lacks some. The data contain 170,000 or so clones, approximately 80% of them singletons. The sequenced sample consisted of PBMCs. These receptors all stem from a woman in her 30s in good health and CMV-seronegative.

V gene TRBV12-5 combines with J gene TRBJ2-3; 8 bases agree with TRBD1. After removal of 6 bases from V and 5 bases from J, the junction contained 10 bases not matched to a gene. The CDR3 has 15 amino acids. Germline V gene sequence: CDR1 LGHNT, CDR2 FRNRAP. CDR3 bases: TGTGCTAGTGGACAGGGACAGGATGGGAAAGATACGCAGTATTTT. This gives the protein CASGQGQDGKDTQYF.

The chain has TRBV6-6 and TRBJ2-1, with D maybe TRBD1 (5 bases). The CDR3 extends over 13 amino acids. CDR1 is MNHNY and CDR2 is SVGAGI in the germline V gene (reference sequence). V was clipped by 4 bases and J by 5 bases, with 9 bases between them. The CDR3 coding sequence is TGTGCCAGCAGTTTAGACAGCCACAATGAGCAGTTCTTC. The encoded protein is CASSLDSHNEQFF.

This clone was detected only a few times. This chain connects TRBV5-6 to TRBJ1-2; TRBD1 might be the D (6 bases). CDR3 length equals 14 residues. Germline CDR1 and CDR2: SGHDT and YYEEEE. Trimming pared 2 bases from V and 7 bases from J, leaving 15 bases between. The CDR3 bases are TGTGCCAGCAGCTTTGACCTAGGGGGGGCTGGCTACACCTTC. Protein sequence: CASSFDLGGAGYTF.

Worth noting for this clone: Other DNA sequences in this specimen translate into the identical CDR3. The V call is TRBV27, the J call TRBJ2-3, with no clear D. V gave up 5 bases and J gave up 0 bases, with 6 bases separating them. The CDR3 contains 13 residues. The germline V gene encodes CDR1 MNHEY and CDR2 SMNVEV (reference sequence). In DNA, the CDR3 is TGTGCCAGCAGTCTAACTAGCACAGATACGCAGTATTTT. Amino acid sequence: CASSLTSTDTQYF.

Only one count was recorded for this clone. The chain joins TRBV6-5 to TRBJ2-5; TRBD1 might be the D (6 bases). V was trimmed by 2 bases and J by 2 bases, leaving 9 bases between them. Germline CDR1 reads MNHEY; CDR2 reads SVGAGI. CDR3 size: 14 residues. CDR3 loop: CASSYRTVQETQYF. DNA for the CDR3: TGTGCCAGCAGTTACCGGACAGTTCAAGAGACCCAGTACTTC.

This clone was recorded only once. The chain employs TRBV7-9 and TRBJ2-1, with 9 bases lining up with TRBD2. The CDR3 sequence is 15 residues long. The germline V gene has CDR1 SEHNR and CDR2 FQNEAQ (reference sequence). The V gene end was trimmed by 4 bases and the J gene end by 9 bases; junction bases not matched to a gene: 10. CDR3 in amino acids: CASSSHLAGSGEQFF. The CDR3 coding sequence is TGTGCCAGCAGCTCACATCTAGCGGGAAGTGGTGAGCAGTTCTTC.

This clone was counted once. The J gene is TRBJ1-5, the V gene TRBV10-3, with 8 positions matching TRBD1. CDR3 length equals 15 residues. V dropped 1 base and J dropped 4; count of bases not matched to a gene: 3. CDR1 and CDR2 from the germline V gene are ENHRY and SYGVKD. DNA of the CDR3: TGTGCCATCAGTGAGTGGGGGGACAGGAATCAGCCCCAGCATTTT. It is translated as CAISEWGDRNQPQHF.

The chain uses TRBV6-1 and TRBJ2-7; D is unresolved. Germline CDR1 MNHNS, CDR2 SASEGT. Trimming removed 5 bases from V and 3 bases from J, with 11 bases in between. This CDR3 spans 13 amino acids. The CDR3 DNA follows: TGTGCCAGCAGTTCCGACTGGTACTACGAGCAGTACTTC. This sequence encodes CASSSDWYYEQYF.

The rearrangement joins TRBV5-1 to TRBJ2-3; the D gene is possibly TRBD1 (6 bases). The CDR3 contains 15 residues. CDR1 is SGHRS, CDR2 YFSETQ, per germline. The V end lost 0 bases, the J end lost 2 bases, and 10 bases lay between the germline ends. CDR3 nucleotide sequence: TGCGCCAGCAGCTTGGAGGGACACTCCACAGATACGCAGTATTTT. Its protein product is CASSLEGHSTDTQYF. Complete variable domain (other parts from reference TRBV5-1 and TRBJ2-3): KAGVTQTPRYLIKTRGQQVTLSCSPISGHRSVSWYQQTPGQGLQFLFEYFSETQRNKGNFPGRFSGRQFSNSRSEMNVSTLELGDSALYLCASSLEGHSTDTQYFGPGTRLTVL.

As for this clone: Distinct nucleotide sequences in the sample also encode this CDR3. The chain is built from TRBV30 and TRBJ1-5, with D possibly TRBD1 on 6 matching bases. Trimming removed 0 bases from V and 7 bases from J, with 10 bases in between. The CDR3 totals 13 residues. Looked up from germline, CDR1 is GTSNPN and CDR2 is SVGIG (reference sequence). This CDR3 reads CAWSVAGAQPQHF. The CDR3 DNA reads as TGTGCCTGGAGTGTAGCGGGGGCCCAGCCCCAGCATTTT.

This chain uses TRBV2 with TRBJ1-2; 7 nucleotides match TRBD1. This CDR3 spans 15 amino acids. The J segment lost 7 bases and the V segment lost 6 bases, leaving 14 bases of the junction unmatched. Germline V gene sequence: CDR1 SNHLY, CDR2 FYNNEI. The CDR3 loop reads CASRGRDSRRLGYTF. The CDR3 nucleotides are TGTGCCAGCAGGGGACGGGACAGCCGACGCCTTGGCTACACCTTC.

The CDR3 region is CASSLTGPNYGYTF. In nucleotides, the CDR3 is TGTGCCAGCAGTCTTACAGGTCCTAACTATGGCTACACCTTC. This sequence joins TRBV28 and TRBJ1-2, with D tentatively TRBD1 (5 bases). Germline CDR1 is MDHEN and CDR2 is SYDVKM. The CDR3 has 14 amino acids. Trimming cost V 5 bases and J 0 bases, with 10 bases left between them.

V is TRBV9 and J is TRBJ1-3; D gene ambiguous. Germline values: CDR1 SGDLS, CDR2 YYNGEE. V was trimmed by 0 bases and J by 6 bases, leaving 10 bases between them. The CDR3 totals 14 residues. CDR3 sequence reads: CASSVAYGINTIYF. Written as DNA, the CDR3 is TGTGCCAGCAGCGTAGCCTACGGGATAAACACCATATATTTT. The full variable domain, in which reference TRBV9 and TRBJ1-3 provide the parts outside the CDR3, is DSGVTQTPKHLITATGQRVTLRCSPRSGDLSVYWYQQSLDQGLQFLIQYYNGEERAKGNILERFSAQQFPDLHSELNLSSLELGDSALYFCASSVAYGINTIYFGEGSWLTVV.

This chain uses TRBV27 with TRBJ2-1, with 8 bases aligning to TRBD2. The CDR3 extends over 12 amino acids. Trimming at V came to 3 bases and at J to 15 bases, leaving 7 bases not matched to a gene. Germline CDR1 MNHEY, CDR2 SMNVEV (reference sequence). The CDR3 loop is CASSFGRGEMFF. In nucleotides, the CDR3 is TGTGCCAGCAGTTTTGGGCGGGGGGAGATGTTCTTC.

This clone was seen a handful of times. The rearrangement links TRBV30 to TRBJ2-1; no clear D gene. The V and J ends lost 4 bases and 1 base respectively, with 8 bases between them. This CDR3 spans 13 amino acids. CDR1 GTSNPN and CDR2 SVGIG come from the germline V gene (reference sequence). The CDR3 loop is CAWTGQSYNEQFF. CDR3 bases: TGTGCCTGGACAGGTCAGTCCTACAATGAGCAGTTCTTC.

The V call is TRBV9, the J call TRBJ2-2; D is unresolved. CDR1 SGDLS and CDR2 YYNGEE come from the germline V gene. The CDR3 consists of 12 residues. With 6 bases removed from V and 5 bases from J, the gap between germline ends came to 8 bases. The CDR3 region has the DNA TGTGCCAGCACTCCCGGGACCGGGGAGCTGTTTTTT. Translated: CASTPGTGELFF.

The V and J genes are TRBV4-1 and TRBJ2-7, with a tentative D call TRBD1 (6 bases). This CDR3 spans 15 amino acids. Germline V gene lookup returns CDR1 MGHRA and CDR2 YSYEKL. The V gene lost 1 base and the J gene lost 0 bases, with 10 bases spanning the gap. CDR3 protein: CASSQAGDNSYEQYF. The CDR3 DNA reads as TGCGCCAGCAGCCAAGCTGGGGACAACTCCTACGAGCAGTACTTC.

This chain uses TRBV11-2 with TRBJ2-7; a weak D match, TRBD1 (6 bases). This CDR3 has 14 residues. Trimming stripped 6 bases from V and 5 bases from J, with 17 bases between. Germline lookup yields CDR1 SGHAT and CDR2 FQNNGV. The DNA for the CDR3 is TGTGCCAGCAGTCCAACAGGGATTAGGGACGAGCAGTACTTC. Amino acids: CASSPTGIRDEQYF.